The T cell receptor (beta chain) described here comes from a study of shared clonotypes between healthy human individuals. This clone was observed once. The trim removed 4 bases at V and 2 bases at J, leaving 6 bases unmatched. Germline V gene sequence: CDR1 SGHRS, CDR2 YFSETQ. The CDR3 length is 15 residues. Per the authors' pipeline: As immunoSEQ supplied junction-only sequences (without quality scores), filtering differed. Clones were read by immunoSEQ multiplex PCR, and TCRdb kept only the in-frame ones, dropping some. That table supplies the V and J calls and clone size; D and trimming were determined from the DNA. The table lists a few million clones, more than 80% of them singletons.

The sequence was collected from a man between 18 and 29 years old in good health. Some clones in this sample may be carry-over from other donors' samples. The sequencing input was naive CD4+ T cells from PBMCs. Specified subset: CD45RA+ positively selected. The chain combines TRBV5-1 with TRBJ2-7; 10 nucleotides agree with TRBD1. Written as DNA, the CDR3 is TGCGCCAGCAGCCAACGGACAGGGGGTACCTACGAGCAGTACTTC. Translating gives CASSQRTGGTYEQYF.